This TCR beta chain was retrieved from a study of blood T cell repertoires in COVID-19. Here immunoSEQ multiplex PCR was the method, and the copy in TCRdb shows in-frame clones only, minus some. The sample lists 150,000 or so clones, just over 85% seen once, with around 6.6% in the top ten. Trimming pared 6 bases from V and 6 bases from J, leaving 14 bases between. CDR1 MNHEY and CDR2 SVGAGI come from the germline V gene. This CDR3 comprises 14 residues. The origin of this receptor is a man aged 45 to 65 with active or convalescent COVID-19. This chain connects TRBV6-5 to TRBJ1-4, with D possibly TRBD1 on 5 matching bases. Sequencing used peripheral blood. CDR3 amino acids: CASRPTGGDEKLFF. CDR3 in DNA: TGTGCCAGCAGGCCCACAGGTGGAGATGAAAAACTGTTTTTT.